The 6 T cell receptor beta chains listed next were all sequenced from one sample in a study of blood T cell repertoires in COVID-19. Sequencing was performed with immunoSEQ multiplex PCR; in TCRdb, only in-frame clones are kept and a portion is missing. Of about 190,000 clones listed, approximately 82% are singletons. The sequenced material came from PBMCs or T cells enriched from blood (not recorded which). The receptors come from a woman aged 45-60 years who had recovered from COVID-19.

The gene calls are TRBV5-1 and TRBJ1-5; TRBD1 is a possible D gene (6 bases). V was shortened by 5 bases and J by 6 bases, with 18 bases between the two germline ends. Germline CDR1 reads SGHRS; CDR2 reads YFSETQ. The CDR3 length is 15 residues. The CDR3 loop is CASSKDSGSGQPQHF. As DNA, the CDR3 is TGCGCCAGCAGTAAGGACAGTGGGAGCGGTCAGCCCCAGCATTTT.

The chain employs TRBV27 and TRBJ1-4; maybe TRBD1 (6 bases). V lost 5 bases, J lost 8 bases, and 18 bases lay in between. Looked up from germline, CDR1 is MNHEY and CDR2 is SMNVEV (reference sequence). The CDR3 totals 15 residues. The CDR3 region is CASSPFRGSYEKLFF. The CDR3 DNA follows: TGTGCCAGCAGTCCCTTCAGGGGATCGTACGAAAAACTGTTTTTT.

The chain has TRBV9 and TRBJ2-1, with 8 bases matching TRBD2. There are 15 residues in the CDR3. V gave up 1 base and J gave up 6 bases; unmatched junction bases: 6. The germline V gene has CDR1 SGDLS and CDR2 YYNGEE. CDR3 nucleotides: TGTGCCAGCAGCGTACTTAGCGGGGAGGGCAATGAGCAGTTCTTC. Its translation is CASSVLSGEGNEQFF.

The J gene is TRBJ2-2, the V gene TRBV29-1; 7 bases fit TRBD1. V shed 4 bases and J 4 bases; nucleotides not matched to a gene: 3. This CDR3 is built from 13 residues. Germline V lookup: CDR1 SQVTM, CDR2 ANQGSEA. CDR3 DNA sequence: TGCAGCGTTGCACAGGGGTCCACCGGGGAGCTGTTTTTT. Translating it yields CSVAQGSTGELFF.

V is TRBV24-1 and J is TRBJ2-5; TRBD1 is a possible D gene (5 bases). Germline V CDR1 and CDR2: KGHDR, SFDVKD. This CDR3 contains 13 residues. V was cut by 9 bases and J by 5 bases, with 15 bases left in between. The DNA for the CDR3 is TGTGCCACCGCGGACATCTCGAGGGAGACCCAGTACTTC. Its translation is CATADISRETQYF.

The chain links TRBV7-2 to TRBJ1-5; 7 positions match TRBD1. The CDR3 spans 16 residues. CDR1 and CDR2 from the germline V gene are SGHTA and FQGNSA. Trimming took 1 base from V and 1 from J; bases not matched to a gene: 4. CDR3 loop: CASSLVATGSNQPQHF. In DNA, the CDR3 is TGTGCCAGCAGCTTAGTCGCGACAGGGAGCAATCAGCCCCAGCATTTT.